This TCR beta chain was observed in a study of blood T cell repertoires in COVID-19. Across the whole study: Samples came from the United States, Italy and Spain, spanning acute and convalescent COVID-19. PBMCs, B-cell-depleted T cells, or T cells provided the cDNA or gDNA that made up the material.

Methods used by the authors: Amplified reference gene primers provided the basis for estimating nucleated cell counts. Profiling relied on immunoSEQ multiplex PCR, and the TCRdb table lists in-frame clones only, not all of them. D and trimming were read from the DNA, whereas the V and J calls and clone size are those reported in that table. In the table there are tens of thousands of clones, approximately 80% of which are singletons. The J segment lost 4 bases and the V segment lost 4 bases, leaving 2 bases of the junction unmatched. Germline V gene data show CDR1 as LGHDT and CDR2 as YNNKEL (reference sequence). The CDR3 totals 15 residues.

This clonotype originated in a man aged 60-69 years with acute or convalescent COVID-19. Sequencing was carried out using peripheral blood. The chain combines TRBV3-1 (or the pseudogene TRBV3-2) with TRBJ2-6; 9 positions agree with TRBD1. In nucleotides, the CDR3 is TGTGCCAGCAGCCGACAGGGGGACGGGGCCAACGTCCTGACTTTC. This encodes CASSRQGDGANVLTF.